This T cell receptor (beta chain) was recovered during a study of blood T cell repertoires in COVID-19. Study at large: The United States, Italy and Spain provided the acute and convalescent COVID-19 samples. The cDNA or gDNA used as material had been derived from T cells, B-cell-depleted T cells, or PBMCs.

In the authors' workflow: Amplified reference gene primers provided the basis for estimating nucleated cell counts. Repertoires were generated with immunoSEQ multiplex PCR, while TCRdb's copy carries only in-frame clones and drops some. V and J calls and clone size are given by that table; D and trimming were obtained from the DNA. The data show under 300,000 clones, with about nine tenths seen just once and 2.5% to 3% held by the top ten. This CDR3 comprises 15 residues. CDR1 and CDR2 from the germline V gene are SGHNT and YYREEE (reference sequence). V was pared by 3 bases and J by 7 bases, with 6 bases of the junction left unmatched. This clone showed up just once.

This sequence joins TRBV5-4 and TRBJ2-3; TRBD2 aligns across 12 bases. The sequence came from a woman in her twenties or thirties with active or convalescent COVID-19. The sequencing input was peripheral blood. The CDR3 spells CASSSSWTSGNTQYF. The CDR3 DNA follows: TGTGCCAGCAGCTCAAGCTGGACTAGCGGGAATACGCAGTATTTT.